These 27 T cell receptor beta chains came from one sample sequenced in a study of T cell repertoires in cytomegalovirus infection. Each CDR3 protein is one row after TCRdb ran MiXCR on the reads. The table shows some 560,000 distinct CDR3 sequences, with about 40% occurring only once. Their antigens remain unidentified. Sequencing was performed on cultured PBMCs, taken from culture after CMV antigen stimulation. These receptors were taken from a human donor in good health (CMV status not recorded). Some clones in this sample may be carry-over from other donors' samples.

This clonotype was recorded a few times. J is TRBJ2-2 and V is TRBV27, with D possibly matching TRBD2 (5 bases). The germline gives CDR1 MNHEY, CDR2 SMNVEV (reference sequence). Deletions cut 3 bases from V and 5 bases from J, with 13 bases between. This CDR3 comprises 15 residues. In DNA form, the CDR3 reads TGTGCCAGCAGTTTTGAGGCTACGGGGACCGGGGAGCTGTTTTTT. This gives the protein CASSFEATGTGELFF.

This clonotype has a handful of counts. V is TRBV6-5 and J is TRBJ1-2; no clear D gene. Between the trimmed V and J ends, which lost 3 bases and 8 bases, there was a span of 19 bases. Germline V CDR1 and CDR2: MNHEY, SVGAGI. There are 15 residues in the CDR3. CDR3 DNA sequence: TGTGCCAGCAGTTATGGGGAGTCCCTTTCGTGGGGCTACACCTTC. Protein sequence: CASSYGESLSWGYTF.

The V and J genes are TRBV20-1 and TRBJ2-7; no definite D call. Per germline, CDR1 DFQATT and CDR2 SNEGSKA (reference sequence). This CDR3 has 14 amino acids. V lost 2 bases and J 1 base, leaving 12 bases between the germline ends. The CDR3 is CSARLVGPSYEQYF. The CDR3 DNA sequence: TGCAGTGCTAGACTCGTCGGCCCGTCCTACGAGCAGTACTTC.

This clonotype was counted many times. The chain links TRBV7-9 to TRBJ1-1, with D unclear. CDR1 is SEHNR, CDR2 FQNEAQ, per germline (reference sequence). The V gene lost 1 base and the J gene lost 1 base, with 7 bases spanning the gap. The CDR3 consists of 14 residues. The CDR3 sequence: CASSLVAENTEAFF. CDR3 bases: TGTGCCAGCAGCTTAGTCGCAGAGAACACTGAAGCTTTCTTT.

The CDR3 loop reads CASSPHVGTDTQYF. DNA for the CDR3: TGTGCCAGCAGCCCCCACGTTGGCACAGATACGCAGTATTTT. The rearrangement joins TRBV7-2 to TRBJ2-3; D gene unclear. From germline, CDR1 is SGHTA and CDR2 FQGNSA. Trimming shortened V by 5 bases and J by 1 base, and 10 bases separated the two germline ends. This CDR3 spans 14 amino acids.

In this sample, this clonotype turned up a few times. The chain links TRBV10-3 to TRBJ2-3, with a tentative D call TRBD2 (5 bases). Trimming took 3 bases from V and 10 from J, leaving 23 bases between them. This CDR3 is 16 amino acids long. Germline V gene data show CDR1 as ENHRY and CDR2 as SYGVKD. CDR3 residues: CAISDRWETDHEAQYF. The CDR3 DNA is TGTGCCATCAGTGATAGGTGGGAGACCGATCACGAGGCGCAGTATTTT.

The J gene is TRBJ2-7, the V gene TRBV18; D remains unclear. Germline V gene sequence: CDR1 KGHSH, CDR2 LQKENI. The CDR3 length is 13 residues. Trimming took 3 bases from V and 2 from J, leaving 8 bases between them. DNA for the CDR3: TGTGCCAGCTCACCGGCGGTAACCTACGAGCAGTACTTC. Protein: CASSPAVTYEQYF.

This rearrangement joins TRBV27 to TRBJ1-3; D is perhaps TRBD1 (5 bases). This CDR3 is built from 15 residues. Deletions cut 2 bases from V and 2 bases from J, with 10 bases between. Germline-derived CDR1 and CDR2 are MNHEY and SMNVEV (reference sequence). The chain's CDR3 is CASSLRGATGNTIYF. The CDR3 nucleotides are TGTGCCAGCAGTTTACGGGGCGCCACTGGAAACACCATATATTTT.

The gene calls are TRBV12-3 or TRBV12-4 and TRBJ2-5; D is uncertain. V lost 10 bases and J lost 14, with 14 bases in between. This CDR3 has 9 amino acids. The CDR3 reads CAIPGWLYF. CDR3 nucleotides: TGTGCCATCCCGGGCTGGTTATACTTC.

In its sample, this clonotype was seen a few times. This chain joins TRBV11-2 and TRBJ2-1, with D possibly matching TRBD2 (7 bases). The CDR3 contains 17 residues. The germline gives CDR1 SGHAT, CDR2 FQNNGV. The germline V and J ends were trimmed by 0 bases and 2 bases, with 14 bases remaining between them. This chain's CDR3 is CASSLDGGGGAYNEQFF. Here the CDR3 DNA reads TGTGCCAGCAGCTTAGATGGGGGCGGGGGAGCCTACAATGAGCAGTTCTTC. The full variable domain, rest sourced from reference TRBV11-2 and TRBJ2-1, is EAGVAQSPRYKIIEKRQSVAFWCNPISGHATLYWYQQILGQGPKLLIQFQNNGVVDDSQLPKDRFSAERLKGVDSTLKIQPAKLEDSAVYLCASSLDGGGGAYNEQFFGPGTRLTVL.

This chain joins TRBV12-3 or TRBV12-4 and TRBJ1-4, with D maybe TRBD1 (6 bases). The V end was cut by 8 bases, the J end by 7 bases, with 14 bases between. The CDR3 is 13 residues long. CDR3 amino acids: CASLGTGTEKLFF. Here the CDR3 DNA reads TGTGCCAGCCTCGGCACAGGGACTGAAAAACTGTTTTTT.

The chain uses TRBV4-2 and TRBJ1-6, with D perhaps TRBD1 (6 bases). This CDR3 has 17 residues. CDR1 is LGHNA, CDR2 YNFKEQ, per germline. Trimming cost V 0 bases and J 0 bases, with 9 bases left between them. The CDR3 bases are TGTGCCAGCAGCCAAGACAGGGGTATCTCCTATAATTCACCCCTCCACTTT. Amino acid sequence: CASSQDRGISYNSPLHF.

The rearrangement links TRBV2 to TRBJ2-1; 9 nucleotides align to TRBD2. After removal of 4 bases from V and 3 bases from J, the junction contained 4 bases not matched to a gene. The CDR3 contains 15 residues. Germline-derived CDR1 and CDR2 are SNHLY and FYNNEI. In DNA, the CDR3 is TGTGCCAGCAGTGCCCTAGCGGGGAACTACAATGAGCAGTTCTTC. It codes for CASSALAGNYNEQFF.

A few counts support this clonotype. V gene TRBV6-8 combines with J gene TRBJ2-3; TRBD1 aligns across 8 bases. The V and J ends lost 6 bases and 2 bases, in that order; junction bases with no gene match: 4. CDR1 is MNHGY and CDR2 is SAAAGT in the germline V gene. This CDR3 region has 14 residues. The CDR3 is CASRGTGFTDTQYF. The CDR3 nucleotides read TGTGCCAGCAGGGGGACAGGTTTCACAGATACGCAGTATTTT.

The chain uses TRBV7-2 and TRBJ2-7; weak D call: TRBD1 (5 bases). This CDR3 is 13 amino acids long. V was trimmed by 4 bases and J by 6 bases, leaving 13 bases between them. CDR1 is SGHTA and CDR2 is FQGNSA in the germline V gene. The CDR3 DNA reads TGTGCCAGCAGCTCACGGACAAGGAGCGAGCAGTACTTC. This encodes CASSSRTRSEQYF.

The chain is built from TRBV4-3 and TRBJ1-1; D gene ambiguous. From germline, CDR1 is LGHNA and CDR2 YSLEER. CDR3 size: 16 residues. Trimming removed 0 bases at V and 0 bases at J, with 11 bases between. The CDR3 DNA follows: TGCGCCAGCAGCCAAGAGGTCGTAGGGATGAACACTGAAGCTTTCTTT. It translates to CASSQEVVGMNTEAFF.

This CDR3 is CSARDWDRITDTQYF. For the CDR3, the DNA is TGCAGTGCTAGAGATTGGGACAGAATCACAGATACGCAGTATTTT. The rearrangement links TRBV20-1 to TRBJ2-3, with TRBD1 matching 7 bases. The germline V gene has CDR1 DFQATT and CDR2 SNEGSKA (reference sequence). The V segment lost 0 bases and the J segment 2 bases; nucleotides outside the gene matches: 5. The CDR3 has 15 residues.

V and J are TRBV5-4 and TRBJ2-7, with D maybe TRBD1 (5 bases). Trimming pared 4 bases from V and 6 bases from J, leaving 17 bases between. CDR3 length: 14 amino acids. Germline-derived CDR1 and CDR2 are SGHNT and YYREEE (reference sequence). CDR3 coding DNA: TGTGCCAGCAGCCAAGGGCCCGTTGGGGCCGAGCAGTACTTC. This translates into CASSQGPVGAEQYF.

The J gene is TRBJ2-5, the V gene TRBV7-8; tentative D call: TRBD1 (6 bases). The germline CDR1 and CDR2 sequences are SGHVS and FQNEAQ. The CDR3 spans 12 residues. V was cut by 4 bases and J by 5 bases, with 8 bases left in between. In DNA, the CDR3 is TGTGCCAGCAGCTGGCAGGGGGAGACCCAGTACTTC. It specifies CASSWQGETQYF.

V gene TRBV20-1 combines with J gene TRBJ2-3, with TRBD1 matching 7 bases. After removal of 7 bases from V and 1 base from J, the junction contained 5 bases not matched to a gene. CDR1 and CDR2 from the germline V gene are DFQATT and SNEGSKA (reference sequence). This CDR3 has 13 amino acids. This chain's CDR3 is CSVRGPGTDTQYF. The CDR3 DNA sequence: TGCAGTGTGAGGGGGCCGGGCACAGATACGCAGTATTTT.

This chain connects TRBV18 to TRBJ1-1; a possible D gene is TRBD1 (6 bases). Germline assignment: CDR1 KGHSH and CDR2 LQKENI. The CDR3 sequence is 15 residues long. Trimming took off 0 bases at V and 7 bases at J, with 15 bases between the two ends. CDR3 protein: CASSPPRGGLHEAFF. The CDR3 nucleotides are TGTGCCAGCTCACCACCTCGAGGGGGTTTACATGAAGCTTTCTTT.

The J gene is TRBJ2-1, the V gene TRBV28; 9 bases are a match to TRBD2. V lost 4 bases and J lost 7; bases outside the gene matches: 8. The CDR3 is made up of 15 amino acids. CDR1 is MDHEN, CDR2 SYDVKM, per germline. CDR3 loop: CASSSIGTSTNEQFF. The CDR3 DNA follows: TGTGCCAGCAGTTCAATCGGGACTAGCACAAATGAGCAGTTCTTC.

The J gene is TRBJ1-2, the V gene TRBV28, with a tentative D call TRBD1 (6 bases). The CDR3 spans 14 residues. Trimming stripped 6 bases from V and 4 bases from J, with 15 bases between. Germline CDR1 MDHEN, CDR2 SYDVKM. In nucleotides, the CDR3 is TGTGCCAGCAGACCACAGGGAGATGGCTATGGCTACACCTTC. Its translation is CASRPQGDGYGYTF.

V is TRBV27 and J is TRBJ2-5; the D gene could be TRBD1 or TRBD2 (5 bases each). The V end lost 5 bases, the J end lost 2 bases, and 15 bases lay between the germline ends. The CDR3 is made up of 15 amino acids. CDR1 and CDR2 (germline): MNHEY, SMNVEV (reference sequence). The chain's CDR3 is CASSRDGTEQETQYF. The DNA of the CDR3 is TGTGCCAGCAGTAGAGACGGGACCGAGCAAGAGACCCAGTACTTC.

V usage is TRBV18 and J usage is TRBJ2-2; 14 bases match TRBD2. The CDR3 sequence is 16 residues long. Trimming cost V 6 bases and J 6 bases; bases outside gene matches: 6. Germline V gene sequence: CDR1 KGHSH, CDR2 LQKENI. DNA for the CDR3: TGTGCCAGCTCTCCGGGACTAGCGGGAGCTGCCGGGGAGCTGTTTTTT. Translating it yields CASSPGLAGAAGELFF. The full variable domain, rest sourced from reference TRBV18 and TRBJ2-2, is NAGVMQNPRHLVRRRGQEARLRCSPMKGHSHVYWYRQLPEEGLKFMVYLQKENIIDESGMPKERFSAEFPKEGPSILRIQQVVRGDSAAYFCASSPGLAGAAGELFFGEGSRLTVL.

The table lists this clonotype with a few counts. DNA of the CDR3: TGCAGTGCTAGTCGTTGGGGAAGCAATCAGCCCCAGCATTTT. This gives the protein CSASRWGSNQPQHF. This chain joins TRBV20-1 and TRBJ1-5; D ambiguous. CDR1 DFQATT and CDR2 SNEGSKA come from the germline V gene (reference sequence). V was trimmed by 3 bases and J by 1 base, leaving 10 bases between them. The CDR3 loop spans 14 amino acids.

This clonotype was picked up a small number of times. The V and J genes are TRBV6-5 and TRBJ2-1; a weak D match, TRBD2 (6 bases). Germline loops: CDR1 MNHEY, CDR2 SVGAGI. The CDR3 runs to 16 residues. V lost 0 bases and J 0 bases, leaving 9 bases between the germline ends. CDR3 sequence (DNA): TGTGCCAGCAGTTACTCTGCGGGGCTCTCCTACAATGAGCAGTTCTTC. Translated, it gives CASSYSAGLSYNEQFF.